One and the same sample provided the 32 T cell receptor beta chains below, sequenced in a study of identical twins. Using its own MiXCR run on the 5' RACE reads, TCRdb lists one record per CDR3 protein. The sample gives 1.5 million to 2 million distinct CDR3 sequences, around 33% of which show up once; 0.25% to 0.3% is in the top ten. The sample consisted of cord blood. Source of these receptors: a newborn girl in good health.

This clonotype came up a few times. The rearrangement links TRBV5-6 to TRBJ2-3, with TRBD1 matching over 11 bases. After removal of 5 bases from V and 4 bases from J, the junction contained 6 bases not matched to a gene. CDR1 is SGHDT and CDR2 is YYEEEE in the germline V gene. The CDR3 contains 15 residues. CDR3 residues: CASSLRTGGADTQYF. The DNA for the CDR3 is TGTGCCAGCAGTTTACGGACAGGGGGCGCAGATACGCAGTATTTT. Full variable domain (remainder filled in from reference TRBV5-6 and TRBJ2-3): DAGVTQSPTHLIKTRGQQVTLRCSPKSGHDTVSWYQQALGQGPQFIFQYYEEEERQRGNFPDRFSGHQFPNYSSELNVNALLLGDSALYLCASSLRTGGADTQYFGPGTRLTVL.

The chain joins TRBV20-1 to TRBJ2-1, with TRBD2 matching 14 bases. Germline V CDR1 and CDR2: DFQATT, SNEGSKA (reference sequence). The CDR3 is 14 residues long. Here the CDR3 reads CRTSGGARYNEQFF. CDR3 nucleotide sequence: TGCAGGACTAGCGGGGGGGCGAGATACAATGAGCAGTTCTTC.

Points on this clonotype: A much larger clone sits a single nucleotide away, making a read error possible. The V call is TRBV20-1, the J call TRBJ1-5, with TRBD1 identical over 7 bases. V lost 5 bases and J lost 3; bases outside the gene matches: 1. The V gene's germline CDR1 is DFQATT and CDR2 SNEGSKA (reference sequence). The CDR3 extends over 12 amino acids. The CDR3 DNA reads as TGCAGTGCTGACAGGGTCAATCAGCCCCAGCATTTT. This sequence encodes CSADRVNQPQHF.

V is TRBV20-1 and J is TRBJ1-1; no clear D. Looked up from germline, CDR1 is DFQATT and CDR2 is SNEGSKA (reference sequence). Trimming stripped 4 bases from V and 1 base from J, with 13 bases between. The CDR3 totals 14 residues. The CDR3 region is CSAMLPAGNTEAFF. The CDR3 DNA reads TGCAGTGCTATGTTACCCGCAGGGAACACTGAAGCTTTCTTT.

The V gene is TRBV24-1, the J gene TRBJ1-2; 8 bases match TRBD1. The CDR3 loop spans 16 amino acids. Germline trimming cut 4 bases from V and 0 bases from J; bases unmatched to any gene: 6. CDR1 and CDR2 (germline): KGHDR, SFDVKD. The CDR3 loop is CATSDARQGTNYGYTF. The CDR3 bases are TGTGCCACCAGTGACGCCCGACAGGGGACTAACTATGGCTACACCTTC.

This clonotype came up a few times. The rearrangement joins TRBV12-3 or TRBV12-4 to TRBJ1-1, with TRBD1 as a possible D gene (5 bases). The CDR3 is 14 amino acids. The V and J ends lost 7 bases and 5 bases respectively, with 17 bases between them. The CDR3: CASNPTGGWTEAFF. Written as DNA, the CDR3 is TGTGCCAGCAATCCTACGGGGGGATGGACTGAAGCTTTCTTT.

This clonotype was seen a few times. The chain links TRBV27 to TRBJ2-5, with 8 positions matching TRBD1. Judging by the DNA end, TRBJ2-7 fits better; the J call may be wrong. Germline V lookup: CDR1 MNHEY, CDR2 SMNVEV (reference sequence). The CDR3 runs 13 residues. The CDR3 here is CASSTDRVGEQYF. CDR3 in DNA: TGTGCCAGCAGTACGGACAGGGTTGGCGAGCAGTACTTC.

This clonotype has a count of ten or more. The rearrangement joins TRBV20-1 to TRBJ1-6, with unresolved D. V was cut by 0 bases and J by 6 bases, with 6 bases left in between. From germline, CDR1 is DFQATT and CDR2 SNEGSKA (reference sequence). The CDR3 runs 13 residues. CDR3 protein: CSARDTGNSPLHF. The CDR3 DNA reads TGCAGTGCTAGAGATACGGGTAATTCACCCCTCCACTTT.

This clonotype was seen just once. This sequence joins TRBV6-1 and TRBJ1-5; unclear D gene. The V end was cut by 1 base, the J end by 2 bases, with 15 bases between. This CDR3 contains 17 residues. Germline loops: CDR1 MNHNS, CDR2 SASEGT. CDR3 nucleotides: TGTGCCAGCAGTGAAGGATTAGTTATGGGTCGCAATCAGCCCCAGCATTTT. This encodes CASSEGLVMGRNQPQHF.

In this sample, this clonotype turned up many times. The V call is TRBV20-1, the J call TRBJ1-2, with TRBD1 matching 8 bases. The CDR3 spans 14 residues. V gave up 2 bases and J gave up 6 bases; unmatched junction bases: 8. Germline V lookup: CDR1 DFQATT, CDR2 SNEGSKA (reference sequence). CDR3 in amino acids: CSARLGQELNGYTF. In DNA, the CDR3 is TGCAGTGCTAGATTGGGACAGGAGTTAAATGGCTACACCTTC.

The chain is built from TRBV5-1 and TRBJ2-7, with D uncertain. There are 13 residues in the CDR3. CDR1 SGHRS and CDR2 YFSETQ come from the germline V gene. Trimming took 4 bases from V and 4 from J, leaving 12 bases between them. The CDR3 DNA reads TGCGCCAGCAGCGGTACACAGCGTTACGAGCAGTACTTC. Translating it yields CASSGTQRYEQYF.

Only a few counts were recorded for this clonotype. The CDR3 reads CASSESGVIPYEQYF. CDR3 nucleotides: TGTGCCAGCAGTGAATCCGGGGTCATACCCTACGAGCAGTACTTC. The chain has TRBV25-1 and TRBJ2-7; possible D gene TRBD2, 5 bases. This CDR3 contains 15 residues. The ends were cut back, 1 base at V and 2 bases at J, with 12 bases in the middle. Germline V CDR1 and CDR2: MGHDK, SYGVNS.

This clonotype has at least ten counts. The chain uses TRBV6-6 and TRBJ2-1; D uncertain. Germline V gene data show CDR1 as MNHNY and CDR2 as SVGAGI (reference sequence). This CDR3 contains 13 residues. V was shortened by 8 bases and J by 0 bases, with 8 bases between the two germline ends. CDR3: CASGPSSYNEQFF. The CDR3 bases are TGTGCCAGCGGCCCGAGCTCCTACAATGAGCAGTTCTTC.

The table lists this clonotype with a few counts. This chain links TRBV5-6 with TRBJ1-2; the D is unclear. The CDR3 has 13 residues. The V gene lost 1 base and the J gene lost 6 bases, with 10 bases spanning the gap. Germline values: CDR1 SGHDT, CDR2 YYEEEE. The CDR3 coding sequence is TGTGCCAGCAGCTTGCCCCCCGAGCATGGCTACACCTTC. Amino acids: CASSLPPEHGYTF.

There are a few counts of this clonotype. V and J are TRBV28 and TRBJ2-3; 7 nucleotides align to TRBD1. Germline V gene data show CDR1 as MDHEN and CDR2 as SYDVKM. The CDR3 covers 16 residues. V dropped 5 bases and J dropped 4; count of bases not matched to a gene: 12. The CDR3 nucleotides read TGTGCCAGCAGTCCAATTATGACAGGGTGGGCAGATACGCAGTATTTT. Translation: CASSPIMTGWADTQYF.

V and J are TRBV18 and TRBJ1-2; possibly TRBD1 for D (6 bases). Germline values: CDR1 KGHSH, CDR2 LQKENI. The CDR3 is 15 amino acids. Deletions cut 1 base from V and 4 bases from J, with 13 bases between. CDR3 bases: TGTGCCAGCTCACCACAAGGGGGTCAAGGCTATGGCTACACCTTC. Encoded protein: CASSPQGGQGYGYTF.

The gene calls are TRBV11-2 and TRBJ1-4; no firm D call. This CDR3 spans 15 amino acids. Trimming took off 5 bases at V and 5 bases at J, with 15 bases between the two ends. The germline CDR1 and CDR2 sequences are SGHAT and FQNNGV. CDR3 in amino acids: CASSPATYPNEKLFF. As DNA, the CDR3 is TGTGCCAGCAGCCCGGCCACCTATCCCAATGAAAAACTGTTTTTT.

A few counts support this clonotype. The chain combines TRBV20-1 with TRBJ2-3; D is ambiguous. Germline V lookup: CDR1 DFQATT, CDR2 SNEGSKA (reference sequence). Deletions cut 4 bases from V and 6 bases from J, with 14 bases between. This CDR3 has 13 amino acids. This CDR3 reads CSAIVSSDDTQYF. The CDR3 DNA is TGCAGTGCTATCGTTTCATCAGATGATACGCAGTATTTT.

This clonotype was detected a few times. The CDR3 loop is CSARDQTFRNEQFF. Here the CDR3 DNA reads TGCAGTGCTAGAGACCAAACCTTTAGGAATGAGCAGTTCTTC. The chain carries TRBV20-1 and TRBJ2-1, with no clear D. Trimming stripped 0 bases from V and 7 bases from J, with 13 bases between. The CDR3 length is 14 residues. CDR1 and CDR2 (germline): DFQATT, SNEGSKA (reference sequence).

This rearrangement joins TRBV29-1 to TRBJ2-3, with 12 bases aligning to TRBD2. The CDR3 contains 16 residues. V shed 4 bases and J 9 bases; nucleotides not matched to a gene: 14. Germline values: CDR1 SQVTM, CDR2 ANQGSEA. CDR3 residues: CSVGIRLAGALRTQYF. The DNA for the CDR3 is TGCAGCGTTGGGATCCGACTAGCGGGAGCCCTAAGGACGCAGTATTTT.

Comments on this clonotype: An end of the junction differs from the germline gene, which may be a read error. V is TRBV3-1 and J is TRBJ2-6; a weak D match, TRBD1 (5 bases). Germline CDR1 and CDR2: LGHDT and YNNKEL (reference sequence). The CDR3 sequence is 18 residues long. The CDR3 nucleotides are TGTGCCAGCAGCCTCCAGAACCCCTTTGGCGCTGGGGCCAACGCCCTGACTTTC. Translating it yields CASSLQNPFGAGANALTF.

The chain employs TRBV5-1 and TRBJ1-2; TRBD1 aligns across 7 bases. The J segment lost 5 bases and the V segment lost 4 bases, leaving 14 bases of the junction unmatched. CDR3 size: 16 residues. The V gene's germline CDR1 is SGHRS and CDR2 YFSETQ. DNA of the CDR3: TGCGCCAGCAGCCCCGTACGACAGGGAAGGGAGTATGGCTACACCTTC. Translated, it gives CASSPVRQGREYGYTF. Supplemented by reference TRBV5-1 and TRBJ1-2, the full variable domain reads KAGVTQTPRYLIKTRGQQVTLSCSPISGHRSVSWYQQTPGQGLQFLFEYFSETQRNKGNFPGRFSGRQFSNSRSEMNVSTLELGDSALYLCASSPVRQGREYGYTFGSGTRLTVV.

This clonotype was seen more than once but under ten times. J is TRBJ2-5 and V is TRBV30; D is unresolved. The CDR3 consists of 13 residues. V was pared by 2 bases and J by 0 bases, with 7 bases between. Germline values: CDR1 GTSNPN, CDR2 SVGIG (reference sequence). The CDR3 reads CAWSLGNQETQYF. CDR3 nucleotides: TGTGCCTGGAGTTTGGGGAACCAAGAGACCCAGTACTTC.

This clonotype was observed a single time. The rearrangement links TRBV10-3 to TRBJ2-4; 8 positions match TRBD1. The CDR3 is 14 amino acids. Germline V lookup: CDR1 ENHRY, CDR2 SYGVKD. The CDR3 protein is CAAGVTGAGNIQYF. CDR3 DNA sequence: TGTGCTGCAGGGGTGACAGGGGCGGGGAACATTCAGTACTTC.

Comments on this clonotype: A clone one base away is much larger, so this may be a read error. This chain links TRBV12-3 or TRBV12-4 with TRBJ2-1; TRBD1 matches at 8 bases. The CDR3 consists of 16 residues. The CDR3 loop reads CVSSLEDRVLGNEQFF. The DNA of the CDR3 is TGTGTCAGCAGTTTAGAGGACAGGGTGTTAGGGAATGAGCAGTTCTTC.

The DNA for the CDR3 is TGCAGTGCTATGCCATTAGCGGGAGGGCCGTACGAGCAGTACTTC. Translated, it gives CSAMPLAGGPYEQYF. The chain is built from TRBV20-1 and TRBJ2-5, with 11 bases that match TRBD2. Matching the DNA end better, TRBJ2-7 makes the J call doubtful. CDR1 and CDR2 (germline): DFQATT, SNEGSKA (reference sequence). The CDR3 extends over 15 amino acids.

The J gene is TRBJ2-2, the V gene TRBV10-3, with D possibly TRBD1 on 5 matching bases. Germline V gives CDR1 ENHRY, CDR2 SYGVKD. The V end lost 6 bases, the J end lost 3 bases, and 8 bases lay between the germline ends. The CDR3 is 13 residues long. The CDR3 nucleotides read TGTGCCATCAGCCAGACAGACACCGGGGAGCTGTTTTTT. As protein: CAISQTDTGELFF.

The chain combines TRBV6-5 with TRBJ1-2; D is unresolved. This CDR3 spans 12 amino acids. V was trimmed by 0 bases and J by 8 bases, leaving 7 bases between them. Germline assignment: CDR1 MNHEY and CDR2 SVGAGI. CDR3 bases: TGTGCCAGCAGTTACTCGCGGGAAGGCTACACCTTC. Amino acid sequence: CASSYSREGYTF.

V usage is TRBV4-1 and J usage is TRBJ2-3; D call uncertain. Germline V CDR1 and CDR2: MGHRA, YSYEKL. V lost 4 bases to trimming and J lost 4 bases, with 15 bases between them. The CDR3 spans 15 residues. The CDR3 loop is CASSPNPRDPDTQYF. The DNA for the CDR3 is TGCGCCAGCAGCCCCAACCCCAGAGACCCAGATACGCAGTATTTT.

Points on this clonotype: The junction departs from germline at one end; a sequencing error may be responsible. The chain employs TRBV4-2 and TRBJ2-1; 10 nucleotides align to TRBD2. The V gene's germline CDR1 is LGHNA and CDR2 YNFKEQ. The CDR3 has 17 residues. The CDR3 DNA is TGTGCCAGCACCCAATACCGGGGACTAGCGCACGACAATGAGCAGTTCTTC. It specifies CASTQYRGLAHDNEQFF.

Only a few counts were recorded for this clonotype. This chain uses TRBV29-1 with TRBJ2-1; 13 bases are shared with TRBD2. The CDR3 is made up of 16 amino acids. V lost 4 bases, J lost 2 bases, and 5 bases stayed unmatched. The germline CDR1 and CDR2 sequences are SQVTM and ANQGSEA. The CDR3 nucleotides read TGCAGCGTTGGACTAGCGGGAGGCTTTACCTACAATGAGCAGTTCTTC. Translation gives CSVGLAGGFTYNEQFF.

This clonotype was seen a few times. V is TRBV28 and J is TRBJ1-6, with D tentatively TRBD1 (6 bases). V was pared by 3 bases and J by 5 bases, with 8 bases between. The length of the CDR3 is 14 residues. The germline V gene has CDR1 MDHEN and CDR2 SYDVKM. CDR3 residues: CASSFGTNNSPLHF. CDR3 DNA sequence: TGTGCCAGCAGTTTCGGGACAAATAATTCACCCCTCCACTTT.